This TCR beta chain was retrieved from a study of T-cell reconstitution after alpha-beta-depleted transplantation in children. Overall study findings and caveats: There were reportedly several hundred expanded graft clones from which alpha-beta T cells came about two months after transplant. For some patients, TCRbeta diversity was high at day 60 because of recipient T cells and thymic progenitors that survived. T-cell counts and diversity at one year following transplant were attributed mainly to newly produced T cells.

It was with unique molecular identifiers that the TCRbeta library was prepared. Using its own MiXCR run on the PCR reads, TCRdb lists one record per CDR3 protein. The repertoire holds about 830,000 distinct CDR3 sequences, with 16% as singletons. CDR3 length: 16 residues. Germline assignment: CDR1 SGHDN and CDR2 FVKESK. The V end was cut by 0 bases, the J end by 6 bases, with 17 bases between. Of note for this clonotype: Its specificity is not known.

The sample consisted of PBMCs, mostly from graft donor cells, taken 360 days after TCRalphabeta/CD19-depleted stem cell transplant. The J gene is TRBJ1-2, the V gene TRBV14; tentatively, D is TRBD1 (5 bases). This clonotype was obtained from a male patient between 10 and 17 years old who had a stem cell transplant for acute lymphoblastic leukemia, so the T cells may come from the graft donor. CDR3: CASSQELRQSLDGYTF. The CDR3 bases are TGTGCCAGCAGCCAAGAGCTCAGACAGAGCCTAGATGGCTACACCTTC.